The 13 T cell receptor beta chains below were found in one sample sequenced in a study of cytomegalovirus exposure and HLA in healthy donors. PCR was performed using 60 Vbeta and 13 Jbeta primers. The protocol was immunoSEQ multiplex PCR, while the TCRdb copy is restricted to in-frame clones and leaves out a portion. Of about 25,000 clones in the sample, approximately 79% were seen once. Sequencing was carried out using PBMCs. All receptors derive from a male donor in good health and CMV-seronegative.

In its sample, this clone was seen once. This chain uses TRBV11-2 with TRBJ1-5, with 8 bases that match TRBD1. V lost 4 bases to trimming and J lost 6 bases; unmatched junction nucleotides: 2. There are 13 residues in the CDR3. CDR1 is SGHAT, CDR2 FQNNGV, per germline. CDR3 nucleotides: TGTGCCAGCAGCTGGGACAGGAGTCAGCCCCAGCATTTT. Translated, it gives CASSWDRSQPQHF.

This chain uses TRBV9 with TRBJ2-3; D call uncertain. Trimming pared 0 bases from V and 0 bases from J, leaving 8 bases between. This CDR3 is 15 amino acids long. In germline, CDR1 is SGDLS, CDR2 YYNGEE. The CDR3 nucleotides read TGTGCCAGCAGCGTAGGCGGCGCGAGCACAGATACGCAGTATTTT. It specifies CASSVGGASTDTQYF.

The J gene is TRBJ1-6, the V gene TRBV5-1; D is perhaps TRBD1 (6 bases). CDR3 size: 14 residues. Germline-derived CDR1 and CDR2 are SGHRS and YFSETQ. The V end was cut by 4 bases, the J end by 14 bases, with 19 bases between. The CDR3 region has the DNA TGCGCCAGCAGCCCCGAGGGGGGGCACGGGGCCCTCCACTTT. Its protein product is CASSPEGGHGALHF.

This sequence joins TRBV6-6 and TRBJ2-5, with 12 bases lining up with TRBD2. The CDR3 is 13 amino acids. Germline V CDR1 and CDR2: MNHNY, SVGAGI (reference sequence). V lost 5 bases, J lost 7 bases, and 2 bases stayed unmatched. The CDR3 region has the DNA TGTGCCAGCAGTGAGGGACTAGCGGGGACCCAGTACTTC. This gives the protein CASSEGLAGTQYF.

The genes are TRBV2 and TRBJ2-7; 8 positions agree with TRBD1. The ends lost 7 bases at V and 5 bases at J; junction bases unmatched: 7. Germline CDR1 SNHLY, CDR2 FYNNEI. The CDR3 loop spans 13 amino acids. In DNA form, the CDR3 reads TGTGCCAGCATTTCGGACAGGGCCCACGAGCAGTACTTC. Translated: CASISDRAHEQYF.

This clone has more than one count but fewer than ten. The rearrangement uses TRBV2 and TRBJ2-4; TRBD1 might be the D (5 bases). This CDR3 is built from 15 residues. Germline V gene sequence: CDR1 SNHLY, CDR2 FYNNEI. V lost 4 bases, J lost 4 bases, and 14 bases lay in between. The CDR3 loop reads CASSGKGAGKNIQYF. The CDR3 coding sequence is TGTGCCAGCAGTGGGAAAGGGGCTGGGAAAAACATTCAGTACTTC.

The V gene is TRBV9, the J gene TRBJ1-1; D remains unclear. V was shortened by 0 bases and J by 0 bases, with 12 bases between the two germline ends. CDR1 is SGDLS, CDR2 YYNGEE, per germline. The CDR3 spans 16 residues. The CDR3 DNA reads TGTGCCAGCAGCGTAGAAGAGGCAGATATGAACACTGAAGCTTTCTTT. Translating it yields CASSVEEADMNTEAFF. Drawing the rest from reference TRBV9 and TRBJ1-1, the complete variable domain is DSGVTQTPKHLITATGQRVTLRCSPRSGDLSVYWYQQSLDQGLQFLIQYYNGEERAKGNILERFSAQQFPDLHSELNLSSLELGDSALYFCASSVEEADMNTEAFFGQGTRLTVV.

The J gene is TRBJ2-1, the V gene TRBV7-2; 10 bases fit TRBD2. CDR1 is SGHTA and CDR2 is FQGNSA in the germline V gene. The trim removed 1 base at V and 4 bases at J, leaving 4 bases unmatched. The CDR3 extends over 16 amino acids. In DNA form, the CDR3 reads TGTGCCAGCAGCTTAGTAGCGGGAGGAATATACAATGAGCAGTTCTTC. It codes for CASSLVAGGIYNEQFF. The full variable domain, completed using reference TRBV7-2 and TRBJ2-1, is GAGVSQSPSNKVTEKGKDVELRCDPISGHTALYWYRQSLGQGLEFLIYFQGNSAPDKSGLPSDRFSAERTGGSVSTLTIQRTQQEDSAVYLCASSLVAGGIYNEQFFGPGTRLTVL.

The J gene is TRBJ2-3, the V gene TRBV6-4, with D possibly being TRBD2 (7 bases). The CDR3 is 13 amino acids. Germline V gene sequence: CDR1 MRHNA, CDR2 SNTAGT. The V gene lost 8 bases and the J gene lost 0 bases, with 9 bases spanning the gap. CDR3 bases: TGTGCCAGCGGGGGGGCCAGCACAGATACGCAGTATTTT. It yields the protein CASGGASTDTQYF.

This clone was detected only a few times. Other DNA sequences in the same sample also yield this CDR3. The V and J genes are TRBV7-9 and TRBJ2-7, with TRBD1 identical over 9 bases. This CDR3 is built from 14 residues. Germline values: CDR1 SEHNR, CDR2 FQNEAQ (reference sequence). The V gene end was trimmed by 4 bases and the J gene end by 4 bases; junction bases not matched to a gene: 5. This CDR3 is CASSYRDRAYEQYF. Written as DNA, the CDR3 is TGTGCCAGCAGCTACCGGGACAGGGCATACGAGCAGTACTTC.

This rearrangement joins TRBV19 to TRBJ2-7; perhaps TRBD1 as D (7 bases). V was pared by 6 bases and J by 5 bases, with 20 bases between. The CDR3 has 15 amino acids. Germline values: CDR1 LNHDA, CDR2 SQIVND (reference sequence). The CDR3 bases are TGTGCCAGTAGCACTGCAGGGGGGCCCTGGGACGAGCAGTACTTC. It encodes CASSTAGGPWDEQYF. The variable domain in full, with the rest retrieved from reference TRBV19 and TRBJ2-7, is DGGITQSPKYLFRKEGQNVTLSCEQNLNHDAMYWYRQDPGQGLRLIYYSQIVNDFQKGDIAEGYSVSREKKESFPLTVTSAQKNPTAFYLCASSTAGGPWDEQYFGPGTRLTVT.

Turning to this clone: One junction end disagrees with the germline gene, perhaps due to a read error. This chain joins TRBV28 and TRBJ2-3, with TRBD2 matching 9 bases. The CDR3 spans 14 residues. Germline V gene lookup returns CDR1 MDHEN and CDR2 SYDVKM. The CDR3 sequence is CASTLAGVTDTQYF. In nucleotides, the CDR3 is TGTGCCAGCACTTTAGCGGGAGTCACAGATACGCAGTATTTT. The whole variable domain, remainder taken from reference TRBV28 and TRBJ2-3, is DVKVTQSSRYLVKRTGEKVFLECVQDMDHENMFWYRQDPGLGLRLIYFSYDVKMKEKGDIPEGYSVSREKKERFSLILESASTNQTSMYLCASTLAGVTDTQYFGPGTRLTVL.

The chain recombines TRBV6-1 with TRBJ2-7; D possibly corresponds to TRBD2 (5 bases). V was shortened by 4 bases and J by 1 base, with 14 bases between the two germline ends. Germline values: CDR1 MNHNS, CDR2 SASEGT. This CDR3 contains 15 residues. The CDR3 is CASSAKADGSYEQYF. CDR3 DNA sequence: TGTGCCAGCAGTGCAAAAGCGGACGGATCCTACGAGCAGTACTTC.